These 19 T cell receptor beta chains share one sample of origin, sequenced in a study of beta chain features in type 1 diabetes. Study results and caveats: Shortening of TCRB CDR3s, moderate but significant, appeared in all four CD4+ subsets of Type 1 diabetes patients.

Their recognized antigens are unknown. What was sequenced were expressed TCRB transcripts, since all of the isolated RNA had been reverse transcribed. Assay: immunoSEQ multiplex PCR; the TCRdb copy retains only in-frame clones and omits some. Seen here are about 53,000 clones, about 60% observed once, and the top ten hold approximately 0.3%. The specimen sequenced was stem cell memory CD4+ T cells from blood. These receptors were collected from a woman aged 25 to 39 with type 1 diabetes.

V gene TRBV5-4 combines with J gene TRBJ2-5, with TRBD1 matching 10 bases. This CDR3 is 15 amino acids long. CDR1 is SGHNT, CDR2 YYREEE, per germline (reference sequence). Losses at the gene ends were 4 bases for V and 3 bases for J; bases not matched to a gene: 6. CDR3 protein: CASSLGTGEEETQYF. As DNA, the CDR3 is TGTGCCAGCAGCCTCGGGACAGGGGAGGAAGAGACCCAGTACTTC. The full variable domain, with the rest looked up from reference TRBV5-4 and TRBJ2-5, is ETGVTQSPTHLIKTRGQQVTLRCSSQSGHNTVSWYQQALGQGPQFIFQYYREEENGRGNFPPRFSGLQFPNYSSELNVNALELDDSALYLCASSLGTGEEETQYFGPGTRLLVL.

This clone was found a few times. V is TRBV30 and J is TRBJ2-5; TRBD1 matches at 8 bases. The length of the CDR3 is 17 residues. V gave up 3 bases and J gave up 0 bases; unmatched junction bases: 12. From germline, CDR1 is GTSNPN and CDR2 SVGIG (reference sequence). CDR3 amino acids: CAWRHPFRGLDQETQYF. The CDR3 nucleotides are TGTGCCTGGAGACACCCCTTCAGGGGGCTGGACCAAGAGACCCAGTACTTC.

The chain is built from TRBV9 and TRBJ2-1; perhaps TRBD2 as D (5 bases). Between the trimmed V and J ends, which lost 2 bases and 5 bases, there was a span of 11 bases. Germline CDR1 reads SGDLS; CDR2 reads YYNGEE. The CDR3 is made up of 14 amino acids. The CDR3 DNA reads as TGTGCCAGCAGCGTTAGGACTCCTAACAATGAGCAGTTCTTC. This gives the protein CASSVRTPNNEQFF. Combining the CDR3 with reference TRBV9 and TRBJ2-1 gives the whole variable domain DSGVTQTPKHLITATGQRVTLRCSPRSGDLSVYWYQQSLDQGLQFLIQYYNGEERAKGNILERFSAQQFPDLHSELNLSSLELGDSALYFCASSVRTPNNEQFFGPGTRLTVL.

The chain employs TRBV19 and TRBJ1-5, with D maybe TRBD1 (6 bases). Germline lookup yields CDR1 LNHDA and CDR2 SQIVND (reference sequence). V lost 3 bases and J 1 base, leaving 10 bases between the germline ends. The CDR3 has 15 amino acids. The chain's CDR3 is CASSIYRESNQPQHF. CDR3 bases: TGTGCCAGTAGTATTTACAGGGAAAGCAATCAGCCCCAGCATTTT. Using reference TRBV19 and TRBJ1-5 for the parts outside the CDR3, the full variable domain is DGGITQSPKYLFRKEGQNVTLSCEQNLNHDAMYWYRQDPGQGLRLIYYSQIVNDFQKGDIAEGYSVSREKKESFPLTVTSAQKNPTAFYLCASSIYRESNQPQHFGDGTRLSIL.

The chain is built from TRBV11-2 and TRBJ2-1; D is unresolved. The V gene lost 1 base and the J gene lost 0 bases, with 7 bases spanning the gap. This CDR3 spans 15 amino acids. CDR1 is SGHAT, CDR2 FQNNGV, per germline. The CDR3 DNA reads TGTGCCAGCAGCTTAGCCGCCTACTCCTACAATGAGCAGTTCTTC. Translating gives CASSLAAYSYNEQFF.

The rearrangement joins TRBV30 to TRBJ2-6; the D is unclear. The V end lost 0 bases, the J end lost 3 bases, and 6 bases lay between the germline ends. Germline-derived CDR1 and CDR2 are GTSNPN and SVGIG (reference sequence). The CDR3 has 14 amino acids. The CDR3 spells CAWSVTRGANVLTF. As DNA, the CDR3 is TGTGCCTGGAGTGTCACGCGTGGGGCCAACGTCCTGACTTTC.

The rearrangement joins TRBV9 to TRBJ2-1; 11 positions agree with TRBD2. CDR1 and CDR2 from the germline V gene are SGDLS and YYNGEE. The CDR3 contains 15 residues. The J segment lost 6 bases and the V segment lost 3 bases, leaving 5 bases of the junction unmatched. As DNA, the CDR3 is TGTGCCAGCAGCGAGGGACTAGCGGTAAGCAATGAGCAGTTCTTC. Translation gives CASSEGLAVSNEQFF.

The rearrangement uses TRBV5-6 and TRBJ2-2; possible D gene TRBD1, 6 bases. Trimming stripped 2 bases from V and 6 bases from J, with 20 bases between. Germline V gene lookup returns CDR1 SGHDT and CDR2 YYEEEE. The CDR3 runs 17 residues. Here the CDR3 reads CASSFILGQLTSGELFF. Written as DNA, the CDR3 is TGTGCCAGCAGCTTCATCCTCGGACAGCTGACGTCCGGGGAGCTGTTTTTT.

The chain recombines TRBV19 with TRBJ1-1, with TRBD1 identical over 11 bases. The CDR3 has 14 residues. Per the germline V gene, CDR1 is LNHDA and CDR2 is SQIVND (reference sequence). V trimming: 6 bases; J trimming: 5 bases; junction bases outside the gene matches: 5. In DNA form, the CDR3 reads TGTGCCAGTAGCTTGGACAGGGGGCTGACTGAAGCTTTCTTT. This codes for CASSLDRGLTEAFF.

This chain connects TRBV18 to TRBJ2-7; 8 positions agree with TRBD1. The germline V gene encodes CDR1 KGHSH and CDR2 LQKENI. V gave up 3 bases and J gave up 6 bases; unmatched junction bases: 4. The length of the CDR3 is 13 residues. CDR3 amino acids: CASSPMTGVEQYF. Written as DNA, the CDR3 is TGTGCCAGCTCACCCATGACAGGGGTCGAGCAGTACTTC.

This chain connects TRBV29-1 to TRBJ1-1, with D hard to call. Between the trimmed V and J ends, which lost 7 bases and 0 bases, there was a span of 12 bases. Germline CDR1 and CDR2: SQVTM and ANQGSEA. This CDR3 has 13 amino acids. This CDR3 reads CSGLRVVNTEAFF. Here the CDR3 DNA reads TGCAGCGGACTACGAGTTGTGAACACTGAAGCTTTCTTT.

The V gene is TRBV30, the J gene TRBJ2-2; 10 bases agree with TRBD1. Germline-derived CDR1 and CDR2 are GTSNPN and SVGIG (reference sequence). This CDR3 is built from 15 residues. V gave up 0 bases and J gave up 5 bases; unmatched junction bases: 3. This chain's CDR3 is CAWSVRTGGTGELFF. The CDR3 coding sequence is TGTGCCTGGAGTGTACGGACAGGGGGAACCGGGGAGCTGTTTTTT.

The chain employs TRBV13 and TRBJ2-7, with 7 positions matching TRBD1. Germline V lookup: CDR1 PRHDT, CDR2 FYEKMQ (reference sequence). J gave up 2 bases and V 0 bases, and 7 bases lay outside the gene matches. The CDR3 covers 16 residues. The CDR3 sequence is CASSLGGPGQTYEQYF. The CDR3 DNA reads as TGTGCCAGCAGCTTAGGGGGCCCGGGACAGACCTACGAGCAGTACTTC.

This clone was seen a few times. This chain links TRBV6-6 with TRBJ1-3; D is unclear. V shed 7 bases and J shed 2 bases, with 9 bases lying between them. Per the germline V gene, CDR1 is MNHNY and CDR2 is SVGAGI (reference sequence). This CDR3 region has 13 residues. The CDR3 DNA reads TGTGCCAGCATCCAGTTAACTGGAAACACCATATATTTT. Its protein product is CASIQLTGNTIYF.

The chain couples TRBV9 to TRBJ2-1; 7 bases align to TRBD2. Germline V gene data show CDR1 as SGDLS and CDR2 as YYNGEE. V lost 0 bases to trimming and J lost 5 bases; unmatched junction nucleotides: 8. The CDR3 totals 16 residues. CDR3 sequence reads: CASSVGPASGHNEQFF. DNA for the CDR3: TGTGCCAGCAGCGTAGGCCCAGCTAGCGGACACAATGAGCAGTTCTTC.

This chain uses TRBV5-1 with TRBJ1-1, with D possibly matching TRBD1 (5 bases). The CDR3 spans 14 residues. The germline CDR1 and CDR2 sequences are SGHRS and YFSETQ. Deletions cut 2 bases from V and 1 base from J, with 9 bases between. The CDR3 bases are TGCGCCAGCAGCTTCAGAGGACAGAACACTGAAGCTTTCTTT. Translated: CASSFRGQNTEAFF.

The DNA of the CDR3 is TGTGCCAGTAGACCATTGGACAGGGACCCCTACGAGCAGTACTTC. Its translation: CASRPLDRDPYEQYF. The rearrangement joins TRBV19 to TRBJ2-7, with TRBD1 matching 8 bases. This CDR3 has 15 residues. Germline-derived CDR1 and CDR2 are LNHDA and SQIVND (reference sequence). Germline trimming cut 6 bases from V and 2 bases from J; bases unmatched to any gene: 9.

The chain employs TRBV2 and TRBJ2-3; 7 nucleotides match TRBD1. Germline CDR1 reads SNHLY; CDR2 reads FYNNEI. J gave up 5 bases and V 4 bases, and 9 bases lay outside the gene matches. The CDR3 is made up of 15 amino acids. In nucleotides, the CDR3 is TGTGCCAGCAGTGGAAATACCTACAGGGGAGATACGCAGTATTTT. This codes for CASSGNTYRGDTQYF.

J is TRBJ2-6 and V is TRBV29-1; D is perhaps TRBD1 (6 bases). Trimming stripped 7 bases from V and 1 base from J, with 8 bases between. The CDR3 contains 13 residues. The V gene's germline CDR1 is SQVTM and CDR2 ANQGSEA. The CDR3 loop reads CSATGSGANVLTF. Here the CDR3 DNA reads TGCAGCGCTACAGGGTCTGGGGCCAACGTCCTGACTTTC.